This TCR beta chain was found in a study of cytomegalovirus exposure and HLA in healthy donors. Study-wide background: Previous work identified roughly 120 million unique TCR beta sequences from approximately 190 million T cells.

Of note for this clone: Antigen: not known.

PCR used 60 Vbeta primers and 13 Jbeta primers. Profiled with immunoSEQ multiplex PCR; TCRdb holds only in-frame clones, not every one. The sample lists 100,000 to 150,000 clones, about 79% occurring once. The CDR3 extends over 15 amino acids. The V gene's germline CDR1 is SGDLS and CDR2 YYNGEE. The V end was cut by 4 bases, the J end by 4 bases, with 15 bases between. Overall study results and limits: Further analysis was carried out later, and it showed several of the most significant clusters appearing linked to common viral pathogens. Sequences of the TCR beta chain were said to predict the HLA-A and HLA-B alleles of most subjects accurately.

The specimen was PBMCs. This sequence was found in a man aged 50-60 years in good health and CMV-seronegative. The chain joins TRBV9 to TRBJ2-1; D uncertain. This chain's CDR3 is CASSPRFPPYNEQFF. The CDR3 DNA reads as TGTGCCAGCAGCCCCCGTTTCCCTCCTTACAATGAGCAGTTCTTC.